This T cell receptor beta chain is drawn from a study of blood T cell repertoires in COVID-19. Study-level information: Acute-phase and convalescent COVID-19 samples originated in the United States, Italy and Spain.

Trimming removed 6 bases at V and 6 bases at J, with 9 bases between. The CDR3 has 12 amino acids. Clones were read by immunoSEQ multiplex PCR, and TCRdb kept only the in-frame ones, dropping some. The data hold about 330,000 clones, with approximately 89% observed a single time. Assignments of participants to cohorts depended upon their own reported clinical history. Cohort 3 donors counted as recovered after two negative PCRs, clearance, or resolved symptoms. The source is a woman under 40 who had recovered from COVID-19. Sequenced input: PBMCs or T cells enriched from blood (not recorded which). J is TRBJ1-5 and V is TRBV12-3 or TRBV12-4; a weak D match, TRBD1 (6 bases). CDR3 amino acids: CASRVGGQPQHF. CDR3 DNA: TGTGCCAGCAGGGTAGGGGGTCAGCCCCAGCATTTT.